This TCR beta chain came from a study of post-analysis software for immune sequencing data. Across the study: The disease courses spanned relapsing-remitting, secondary progressive and progressive-relapsing forms of multiple sclerosis. Study-level results: In patients, about five TRBV segments were more frequent than in controls, with TRBV5-6, TRBV5-1 and TRBV20-1 among them.

cDNA libraries of TCR beta carried unique molecular identifiers. TCRdb analysed the PCR reads with MiXCR anew, one entry per CDR3 protein. The repertoire holds roughly 800,000 distinct CDR3 sequences, with roughly half as singletons. There are 13 residues in the CDR3. CDR1 and CDR2 (germline): MNHNY, SVGAGI (reference sequence). V was pared by 8 bases and J by 3 bases, with 8 bases between. Worth noting for this clonotype: The antigen remains unidentified.

V gene TRBV6-6 combines with J gene TRBJ2-6; D call uncertain. The sample comprised blood. This receptor was identified in a girl aged 5-17 years with multiple sclerosis. The CDR3 bases are TGTGCCAGCTCTCCATTTGGGGCCAACGTCCTGACTTTC. Translation: CASSPFGANVLTF.